This record looks at one T cell receptor beta chain sequence and its context. Its antigen is not identified. This specimen includes other DNA sequences encoding the same CDR3. This entry is derived from a study of shared clonotypes between healthy human individuals. Study information: Three plates were used per donor for CD4 naive, three for CD4 memory, two for CD8 naive and one for CD8 memory. Broader study findings: Lower generation probabilities were found for non-shared clonotypes than for those shared by all four donors. The naive CD4 repertoires of four donors were compared, and 5% to 6.5% of clonotypes were shared. Blood alone was sampled, and tissue repertoires likely differ.

CDR1 and CDR2 from the germline V gene are KGHSY and FQNENV. The V gene lost 0 bases and the J gene lost 4 bases, with 1 base spanning the gap. The CDR3 runs to 12 residues. This table comes from immunoSEQ multiplex PCR, and its TCRdb copy is limited to in-frame clones, with some not included. This table has roughly 2.5 million clones, more than 80% appearing once. The specimen sequenced was naive CD4+ T cells sorted from blood. As to subset: CD45RA+ positively selected. V is TRBV16 and J is TRBJ1-3, with D unclear. The sequence came from a man between 18 and 29 years old in good health. The CDR3 loop reads CASSQSGNTIYF. The CDR3 DNA reads as TGTGCCAGCAGCCAATCCGGAAACACCATATATTTT.